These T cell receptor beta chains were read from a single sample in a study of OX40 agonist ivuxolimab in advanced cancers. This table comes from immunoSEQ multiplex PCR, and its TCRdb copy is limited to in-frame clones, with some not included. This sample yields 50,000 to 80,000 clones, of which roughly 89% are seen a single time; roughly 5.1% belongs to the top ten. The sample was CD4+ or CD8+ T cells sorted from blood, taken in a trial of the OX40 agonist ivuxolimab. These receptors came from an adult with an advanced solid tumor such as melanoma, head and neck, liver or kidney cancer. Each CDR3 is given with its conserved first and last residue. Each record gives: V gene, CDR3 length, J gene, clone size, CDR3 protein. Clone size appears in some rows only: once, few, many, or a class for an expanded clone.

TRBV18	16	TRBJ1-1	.	CASSSLPGGMNTEAFF
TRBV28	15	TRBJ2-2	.	CASNLVGVNTGELFF
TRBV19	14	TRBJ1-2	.	CASSPRDRFGGYTF
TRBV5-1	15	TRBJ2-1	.	CASSLGGAPSDEQFF
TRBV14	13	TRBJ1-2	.	CASSQTIHYGYTF
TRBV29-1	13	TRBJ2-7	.	CSVSDPISNEQYF
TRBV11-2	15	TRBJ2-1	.	CASSFAGSSYNEQFF
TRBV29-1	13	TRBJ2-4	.	CSAWGGAKNIQYF
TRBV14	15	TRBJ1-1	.	CASSHSDTLNTEAFF
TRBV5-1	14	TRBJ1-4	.	CASSPGLSNEKLFF
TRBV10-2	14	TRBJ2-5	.	CASSGLGPWETQYF
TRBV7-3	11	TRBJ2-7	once	CASSLSPEQYF
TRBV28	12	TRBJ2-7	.	CASSLVWGEQYF
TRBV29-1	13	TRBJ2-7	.	CSVRVGGPYEQYF
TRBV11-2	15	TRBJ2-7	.	CASSLAPGRTYEQYF
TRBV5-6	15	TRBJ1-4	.	CASSLGEQGSEKLFF
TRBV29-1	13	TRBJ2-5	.	CSVGLAGGETQYF
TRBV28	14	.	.	CASSYWPETYEQYF
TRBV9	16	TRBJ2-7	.	CASSVRGTGGFYEQYF
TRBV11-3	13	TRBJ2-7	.	CASSAGRSYEQYF
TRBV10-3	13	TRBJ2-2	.	CAIDASGTGELFF
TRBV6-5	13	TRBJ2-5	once	CASSYPLGKTQYF
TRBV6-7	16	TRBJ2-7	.	CASRGVETGDNYEQYF
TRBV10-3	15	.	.	CAIRAVEGGPYEQYF
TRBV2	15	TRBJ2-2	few	CASSESPGTTGELFF
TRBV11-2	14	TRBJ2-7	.	CASSSVSGSYEQYF
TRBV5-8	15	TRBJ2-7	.	CASSHSLAGGREQYF
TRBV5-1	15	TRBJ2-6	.	CASSPQGPGANVLTF
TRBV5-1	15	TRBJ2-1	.	CASTLVAGGVNEQFF
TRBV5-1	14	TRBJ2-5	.	CASSSGTRGETQYF
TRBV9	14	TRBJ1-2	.	CASSVAGTGFGYTF
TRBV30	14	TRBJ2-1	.	CAWMRGREGGEQFF
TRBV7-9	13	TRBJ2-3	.	CASRIAGEDTQYF
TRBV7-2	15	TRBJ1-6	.	CASSLGGTANSPLHF
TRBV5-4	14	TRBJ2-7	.	CASSFFHRAHEQYF
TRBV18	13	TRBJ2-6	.	CASSPAGANVLTF
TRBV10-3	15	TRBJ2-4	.	CAISESIAPSLRPYF
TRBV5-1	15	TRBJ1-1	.	CASSLDRGPGGEAFF
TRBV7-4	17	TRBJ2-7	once	CASSLAQIRTGAYEQYF
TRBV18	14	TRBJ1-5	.	CASSRTGGTQPQHF
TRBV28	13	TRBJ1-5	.	CASSLATMQPQHF
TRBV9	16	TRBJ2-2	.	CASSIVPGLSTGELFF
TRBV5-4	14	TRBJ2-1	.	CASSLERGRNEQFF
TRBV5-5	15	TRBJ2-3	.	CASSGPPVITDTQYF
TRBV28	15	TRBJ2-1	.	CASQRGTSGRGEQFF
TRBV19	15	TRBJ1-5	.	CASRGGHTSNQPQHF
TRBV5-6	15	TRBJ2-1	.	CASSWTSGRYNEQFF
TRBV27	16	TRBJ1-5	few	CASSFLGSAGIQPQHF
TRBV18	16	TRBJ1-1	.	CASSPLHSLGNTEAFF
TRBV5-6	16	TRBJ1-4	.	CASSVYRATTNEKLFF
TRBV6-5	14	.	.	CASTKTSGSYEQYF